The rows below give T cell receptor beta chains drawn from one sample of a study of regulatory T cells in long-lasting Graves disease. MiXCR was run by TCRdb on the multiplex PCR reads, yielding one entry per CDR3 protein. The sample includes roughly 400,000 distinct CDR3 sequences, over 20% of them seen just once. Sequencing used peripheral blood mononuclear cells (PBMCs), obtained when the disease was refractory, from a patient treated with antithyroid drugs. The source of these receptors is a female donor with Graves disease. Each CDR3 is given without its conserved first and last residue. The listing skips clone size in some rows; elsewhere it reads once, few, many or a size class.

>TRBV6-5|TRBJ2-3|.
ASSSTGLAGADTQY
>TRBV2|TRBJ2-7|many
ASSFTGNYEQY
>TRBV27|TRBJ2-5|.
ASSFGTGRMETQY
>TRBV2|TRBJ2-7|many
ASVALGGDEQY
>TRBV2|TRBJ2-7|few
ASSLDGTGSYEQY
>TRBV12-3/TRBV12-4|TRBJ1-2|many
ASSFPGRNYGYT
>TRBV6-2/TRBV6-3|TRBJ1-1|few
ASSSEQTSSEAF
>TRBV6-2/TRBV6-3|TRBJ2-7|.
ATSRPYEQY
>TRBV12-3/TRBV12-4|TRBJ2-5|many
ASSFMGSATQY
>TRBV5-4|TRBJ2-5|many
ASSSSPVETQY
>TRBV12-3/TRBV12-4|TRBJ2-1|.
ASSSHLPASGRGLF
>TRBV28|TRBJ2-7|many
ASSQDTYEQY
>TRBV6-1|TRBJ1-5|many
ASSERVITSNQPQH
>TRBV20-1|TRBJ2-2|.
SARERDTGELF
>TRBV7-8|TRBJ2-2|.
ASGLGEYTGELF
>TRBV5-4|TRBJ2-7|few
ASSPDGGTSREQY
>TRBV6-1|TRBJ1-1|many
ASSPGHQNTEAF
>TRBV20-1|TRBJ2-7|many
SVQAGVREQY
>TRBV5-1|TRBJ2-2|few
ASSSPTGGTGELF
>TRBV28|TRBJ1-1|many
ASSSPGVVLEAF
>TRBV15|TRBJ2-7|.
ATKPTRDNVEKY
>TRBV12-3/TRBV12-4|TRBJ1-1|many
ASVGAGTEAF
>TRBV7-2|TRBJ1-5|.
ASSLGFSAQPQH
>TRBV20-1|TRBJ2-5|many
SAHAGEGMLREAQY
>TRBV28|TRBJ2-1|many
ASSNPDRYNEQF
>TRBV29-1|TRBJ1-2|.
SVGEVDRYGYT
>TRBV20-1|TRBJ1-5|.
SASTGSRNQPQH
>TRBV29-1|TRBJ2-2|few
SVRDATGTGELF
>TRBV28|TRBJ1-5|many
ASSSQPQH
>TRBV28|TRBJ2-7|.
ASRWGDTLSYEQY
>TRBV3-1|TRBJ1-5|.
ASSPGTADPPQH